This TCR beta chain was sequenced during a study of blood T cell repertoires in COVID-19. Study background: Collection of acute and convalescent COVID-19 samples took place in the United States, Italy and Spain.

Produced via immunoSEQ multiplex PCR; TCRdb's table is partial and in-frame only. The table includes fewer than 500,000 clones, around nine tenths detected once. This CDR3 contains 14 residues. Unmatched junction bases numbered 5, after V lost 3 bases and J lost 4 bases. From germline, CDR1 is SGHRS and CDR2 YFSETQ. Participants were aged 18 to 89 years, lived in 20 to 30 US areas, and enrolled virtually. The sample consisted of PBMCs or T cells enriched from blood (not recorded which). This TCR was sampled from a woman aged 25 to 39 with acute COVID-19. The J gene is TRBJ2-5, the V gene TRBV5-1, with 8 bases fitting TRBD1. CDR3 residues: CASSYTGGGETQYF. CDR3 DNA sequence: TGCGCCAGCAGCTACACAGGGGGAGGAGAGACCCAGTACTTC.